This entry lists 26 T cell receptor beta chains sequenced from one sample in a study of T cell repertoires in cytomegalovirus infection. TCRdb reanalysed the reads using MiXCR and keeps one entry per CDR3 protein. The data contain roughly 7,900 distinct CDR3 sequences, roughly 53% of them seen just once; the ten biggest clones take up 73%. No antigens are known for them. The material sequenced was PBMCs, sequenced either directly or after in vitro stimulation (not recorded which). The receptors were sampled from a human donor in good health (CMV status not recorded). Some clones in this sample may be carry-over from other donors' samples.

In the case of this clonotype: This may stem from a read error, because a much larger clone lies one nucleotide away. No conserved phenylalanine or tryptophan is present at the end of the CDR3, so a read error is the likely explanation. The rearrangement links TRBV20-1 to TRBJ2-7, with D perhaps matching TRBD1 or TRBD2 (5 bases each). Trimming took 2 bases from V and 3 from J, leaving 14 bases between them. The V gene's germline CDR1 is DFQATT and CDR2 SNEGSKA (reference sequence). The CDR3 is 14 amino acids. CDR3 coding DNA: TGCAGTGCTAGACCAACCGGGACCCTCTACGAGCAGTACTGC. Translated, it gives CSARPTGTLYEQYC.

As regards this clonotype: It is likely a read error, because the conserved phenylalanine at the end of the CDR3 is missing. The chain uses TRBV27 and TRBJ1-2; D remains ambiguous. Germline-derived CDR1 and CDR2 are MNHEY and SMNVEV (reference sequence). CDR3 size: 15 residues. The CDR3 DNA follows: TGTGCCACCAGTTCTAATCACGCGCATAACTATGGCTACACCGTC. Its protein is CATSSNHAHNYGYTV.

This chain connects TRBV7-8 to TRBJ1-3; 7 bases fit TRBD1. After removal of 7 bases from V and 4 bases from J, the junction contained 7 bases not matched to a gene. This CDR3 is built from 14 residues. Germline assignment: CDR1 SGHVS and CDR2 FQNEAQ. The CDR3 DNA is TGTGCCAGCATCGACAGGGTGGGAGGAAACACCATATATTTT. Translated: CASIDRVGGNTIYF.

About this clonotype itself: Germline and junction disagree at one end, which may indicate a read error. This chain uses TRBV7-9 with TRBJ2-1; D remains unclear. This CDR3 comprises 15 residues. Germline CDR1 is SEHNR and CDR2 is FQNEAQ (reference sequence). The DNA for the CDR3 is TGTGCCAGCAGCATTGGGAAAGGGATGTACAATGAGCCGTTCTTC. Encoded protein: CASSIGKGMYNEPFF.

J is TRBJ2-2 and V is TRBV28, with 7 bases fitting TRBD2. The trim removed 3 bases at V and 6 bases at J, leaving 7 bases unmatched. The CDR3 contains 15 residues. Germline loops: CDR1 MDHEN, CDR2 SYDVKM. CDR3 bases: TGTGCCAGCAGTTTTGGCGGGAGTCTGTCCGGGGAGCTGTTTTTT. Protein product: CASSFGGSLSGELFF.

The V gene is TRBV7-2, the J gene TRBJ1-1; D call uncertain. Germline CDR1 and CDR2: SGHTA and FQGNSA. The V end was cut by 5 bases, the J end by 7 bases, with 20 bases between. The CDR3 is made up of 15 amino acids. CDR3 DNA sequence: TGTGCCAGCAGCCCACTAAACATTGGAGGCGGTGAAGCTTTCTTT. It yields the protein CASSPLNIGGGEAFF.

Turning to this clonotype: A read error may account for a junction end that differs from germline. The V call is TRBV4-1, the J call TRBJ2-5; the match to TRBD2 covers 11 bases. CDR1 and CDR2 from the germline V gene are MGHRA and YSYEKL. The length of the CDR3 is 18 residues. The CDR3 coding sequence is TGCGCCAGCAGCCAAGGGCTTAGCGGGGGGGCCCCGGGAGAGACCCAGTCCTTC. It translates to CASSQGLSGGAPGETQSF.

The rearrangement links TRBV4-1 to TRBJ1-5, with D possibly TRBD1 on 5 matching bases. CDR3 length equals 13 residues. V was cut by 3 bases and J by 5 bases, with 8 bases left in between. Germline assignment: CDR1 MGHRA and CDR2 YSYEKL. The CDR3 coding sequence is TGCGCCAGCAGCCAGGGACGCTATCAGCCCCAGCATTTT. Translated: CASSQGRYQPQHF.

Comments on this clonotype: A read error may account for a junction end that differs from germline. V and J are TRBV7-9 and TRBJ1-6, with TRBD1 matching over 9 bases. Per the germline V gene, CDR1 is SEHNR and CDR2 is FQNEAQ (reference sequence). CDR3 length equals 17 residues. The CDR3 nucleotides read TGTGCCAGCAGCTTAGCGGATTGGACAGGGGCTATGTCACCCCTACAATTT. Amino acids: CASSLADWTGAMSPLQF.

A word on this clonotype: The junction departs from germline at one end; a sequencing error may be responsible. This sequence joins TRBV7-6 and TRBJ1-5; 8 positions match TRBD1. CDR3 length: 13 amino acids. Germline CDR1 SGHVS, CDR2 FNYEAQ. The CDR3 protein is CASSQDRGQPRRF. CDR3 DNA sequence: TGTGCCAGCAGCCAAGACAGGGGTCAGCCCCGGCGTTTT.

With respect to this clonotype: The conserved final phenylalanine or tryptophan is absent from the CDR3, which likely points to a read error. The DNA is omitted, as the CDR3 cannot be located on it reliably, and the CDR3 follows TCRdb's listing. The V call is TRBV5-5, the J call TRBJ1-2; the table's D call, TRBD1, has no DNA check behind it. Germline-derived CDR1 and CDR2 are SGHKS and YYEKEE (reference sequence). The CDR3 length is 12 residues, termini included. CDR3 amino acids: CASTWRGVGYAL.

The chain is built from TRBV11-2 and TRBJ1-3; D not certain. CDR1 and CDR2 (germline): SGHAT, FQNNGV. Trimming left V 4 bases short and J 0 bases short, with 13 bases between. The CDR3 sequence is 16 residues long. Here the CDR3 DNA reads TGTGCCAGCAGCTGGGGAGCACCAATCTCTGGAAACACCATATATTTT. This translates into CASSWGAPISGNTIYF.

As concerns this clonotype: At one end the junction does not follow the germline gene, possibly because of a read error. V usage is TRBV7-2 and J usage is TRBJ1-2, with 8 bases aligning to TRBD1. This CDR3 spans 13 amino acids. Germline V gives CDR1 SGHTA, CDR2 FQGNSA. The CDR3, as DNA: TGTGCCAGCAGCTTCCGACAGGGGATTAATTCTTTCTTC. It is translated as CASSFRQGINSFF. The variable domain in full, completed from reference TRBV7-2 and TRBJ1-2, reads GAGVSQSPSNKVTEKGKDVELRCDPISGHTALYWYRQSLGQGLEFLIYFQGNSAPDKSGLPSDRFSAERTGGSVSTLTIQRTQQEDSAVYLCASSFRQGINSFFGSGTRLTVV.

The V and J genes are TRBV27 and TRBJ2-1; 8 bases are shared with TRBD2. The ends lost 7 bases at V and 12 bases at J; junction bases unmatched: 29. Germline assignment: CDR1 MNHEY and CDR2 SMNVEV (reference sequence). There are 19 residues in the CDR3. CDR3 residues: CASIPLADVKMSSYTAQFF. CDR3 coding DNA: TGTGCCAGCATCCCACTAGCGGATGTAAAGATGAGCTCCTACACTGCGCAGTTCTTC.

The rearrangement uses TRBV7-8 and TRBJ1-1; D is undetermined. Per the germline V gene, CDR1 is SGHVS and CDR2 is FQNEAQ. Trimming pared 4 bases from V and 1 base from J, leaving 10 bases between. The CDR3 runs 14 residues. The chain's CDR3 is CASSSGRRNTEAFF. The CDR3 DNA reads TGTGCCAGCAGCTCGGGTCGACGGAACACTGAAGCTTTCTTT. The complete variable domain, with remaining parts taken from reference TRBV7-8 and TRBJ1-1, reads GAGVSQSPRYKVAKRGQDVALRCDPISGHVSLFWYQQALGQGPEFLTYFQNEAQLDKSGLPSDRFFAERPEGSVSTLKIQRTQQEDSAVYLCASSSGRRNTEAFFGQGTRLTVV.

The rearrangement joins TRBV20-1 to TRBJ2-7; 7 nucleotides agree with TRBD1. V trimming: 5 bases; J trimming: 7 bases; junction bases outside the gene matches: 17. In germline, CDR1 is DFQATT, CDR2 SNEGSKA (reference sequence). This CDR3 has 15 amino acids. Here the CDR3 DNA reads TGCAGTGCTGATCCCCTCGAGGCAGGGGGTGTAGAGCAGTACTTC. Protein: CSADPLEAGGVEQYF.

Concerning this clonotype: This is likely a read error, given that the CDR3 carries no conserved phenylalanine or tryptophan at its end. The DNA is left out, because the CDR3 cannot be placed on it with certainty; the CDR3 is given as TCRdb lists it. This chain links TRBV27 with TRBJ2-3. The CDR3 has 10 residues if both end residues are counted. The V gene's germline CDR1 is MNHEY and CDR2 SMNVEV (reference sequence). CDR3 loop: CASHGDTSYC.

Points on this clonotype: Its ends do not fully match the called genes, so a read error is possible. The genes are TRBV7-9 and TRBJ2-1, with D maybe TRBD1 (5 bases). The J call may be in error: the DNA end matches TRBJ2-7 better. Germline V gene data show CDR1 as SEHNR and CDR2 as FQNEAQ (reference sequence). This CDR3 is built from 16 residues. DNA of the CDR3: TGTGCCAGCGGCTTAATAGGGGTCAGCTCCTACAATGAGCAGTACTTC. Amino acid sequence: CASGLIGVSSYNEQYF.

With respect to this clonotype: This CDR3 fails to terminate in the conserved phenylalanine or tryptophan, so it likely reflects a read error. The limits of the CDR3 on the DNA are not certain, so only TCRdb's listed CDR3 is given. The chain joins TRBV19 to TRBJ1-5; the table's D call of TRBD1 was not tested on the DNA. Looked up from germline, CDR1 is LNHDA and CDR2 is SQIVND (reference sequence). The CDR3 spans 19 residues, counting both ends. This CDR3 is CASRSIYTGTGEDNQPPHL.

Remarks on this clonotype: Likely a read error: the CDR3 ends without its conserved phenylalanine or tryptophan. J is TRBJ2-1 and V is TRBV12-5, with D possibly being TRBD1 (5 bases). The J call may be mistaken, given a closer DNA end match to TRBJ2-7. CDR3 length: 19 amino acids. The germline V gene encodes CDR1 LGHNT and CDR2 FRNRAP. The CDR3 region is CASGLVSVIGAVPYKEQYI. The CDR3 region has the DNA TGTGCTAGTGGTTTGGTATCGGTAATAGGGGCCGTCCCCTACAAGGAGCAGTACATC.

In nucleotides, the CDR3 is TGTGCCAGCAGCTCCATCTTCCCGGTCGACAGACCACCAAATGAAAAACTGTTTTTT. Translation: CASSSIFPVDRPPNEKLFF. The V and J genes are TRBV7-9 and TRBJ1-4; tentatively, D is TRBD1 (5 bases). Germline loops: CDR1 SEHNR, CDR2 FQNEAQ (reference sequence). The CDR3 has 19 amino acids. Deletions cut 4 bases from V and 5 bases from J, with 26 bases between. Full variable domain (rest looked up from reference TRBV7-9 and TRBJ1-4): DTGVSQNPRHKITKRGQNVTFRCDPISEHNRLYWYRQTLGQGPEFLTYFQNEAQLEKSRLLSDRFSAERPKGSFSTLEIQRTEQGDSAMYLCASSSIFPVDRPPNEKLFFGSGTQLSVL.

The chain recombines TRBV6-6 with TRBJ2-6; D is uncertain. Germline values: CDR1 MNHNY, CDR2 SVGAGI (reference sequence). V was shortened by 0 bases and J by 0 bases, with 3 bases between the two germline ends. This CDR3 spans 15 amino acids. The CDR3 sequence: CASSYSSSGANVLTF. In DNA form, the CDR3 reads TGTGCCAGCAGTTACTCGAGCTCTGGGGCCAACGTCCTGACTTTC.

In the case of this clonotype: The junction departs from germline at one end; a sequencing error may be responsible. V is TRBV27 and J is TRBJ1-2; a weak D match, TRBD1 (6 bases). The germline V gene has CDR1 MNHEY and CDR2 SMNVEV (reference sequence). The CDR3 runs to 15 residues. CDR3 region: CDSMAKQGHHAGSTF. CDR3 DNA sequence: TGTGACAGCATGGCTAAGCAGGGGCATCACGCTGGCTCAACCTTC.

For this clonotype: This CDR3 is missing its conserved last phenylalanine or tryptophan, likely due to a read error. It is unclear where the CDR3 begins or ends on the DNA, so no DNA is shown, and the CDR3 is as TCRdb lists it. The CDR3 sequence: CASSFVGIYTYNEQVL. This chain links TRBV7-9 with TRBJ2-1. The CDR3 is 16 residues long, counting both termini. Germline loops: CDR1 SEHNR, CDR2 FQNEAQ (reference sequence).

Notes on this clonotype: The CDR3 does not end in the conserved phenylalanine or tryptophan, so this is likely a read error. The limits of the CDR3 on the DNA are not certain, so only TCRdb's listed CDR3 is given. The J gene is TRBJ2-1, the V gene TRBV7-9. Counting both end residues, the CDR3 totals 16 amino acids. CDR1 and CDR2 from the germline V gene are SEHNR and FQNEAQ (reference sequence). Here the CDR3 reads CASSLIGVSSYNEPFA.

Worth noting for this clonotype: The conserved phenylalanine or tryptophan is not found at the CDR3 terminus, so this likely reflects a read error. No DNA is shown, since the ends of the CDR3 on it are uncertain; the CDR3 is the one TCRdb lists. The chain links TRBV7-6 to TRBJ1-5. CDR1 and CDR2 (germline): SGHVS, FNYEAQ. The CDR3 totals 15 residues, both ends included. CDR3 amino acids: CARSTETYSNQPKHC.